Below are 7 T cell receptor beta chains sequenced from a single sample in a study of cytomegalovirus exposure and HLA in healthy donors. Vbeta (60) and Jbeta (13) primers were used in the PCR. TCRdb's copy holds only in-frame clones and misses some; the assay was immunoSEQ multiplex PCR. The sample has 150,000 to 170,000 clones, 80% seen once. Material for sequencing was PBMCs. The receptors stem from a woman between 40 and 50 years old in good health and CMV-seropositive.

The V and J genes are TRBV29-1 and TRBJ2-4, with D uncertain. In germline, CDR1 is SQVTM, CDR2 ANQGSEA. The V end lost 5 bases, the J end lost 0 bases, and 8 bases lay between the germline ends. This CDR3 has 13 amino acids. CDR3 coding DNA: TGCAGCGTTTTTGACTTAGCCAAAAACATTCAGTACTTC. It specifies CSVFDLAKNIQYF.

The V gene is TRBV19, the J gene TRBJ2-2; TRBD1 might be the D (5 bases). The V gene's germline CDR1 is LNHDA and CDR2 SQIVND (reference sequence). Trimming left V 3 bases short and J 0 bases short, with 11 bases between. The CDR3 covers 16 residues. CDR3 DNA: TGTGCCAGTAGTATCGCTCCAGGGCCGAACACCGGGGAGCTGTTTTTT. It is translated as CASSIAPGPNTGELFF.

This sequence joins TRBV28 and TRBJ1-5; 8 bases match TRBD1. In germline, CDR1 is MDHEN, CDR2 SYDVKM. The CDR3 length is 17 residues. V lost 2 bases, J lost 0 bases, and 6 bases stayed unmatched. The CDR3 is CASSLLDRVYSNQPQHF. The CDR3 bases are TGTGCCAGCAGTTTACTGGACAGGGTTTATAGCAATCAGCCCCAGCATTTT.

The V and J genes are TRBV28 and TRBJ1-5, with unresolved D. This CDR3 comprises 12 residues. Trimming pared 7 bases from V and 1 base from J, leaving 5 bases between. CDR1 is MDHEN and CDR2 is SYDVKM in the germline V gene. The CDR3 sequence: CASTQSNQPQHF. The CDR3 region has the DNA TGTGCCAGCACCCAGAGCAATCAGCCCCAGCATTTT.

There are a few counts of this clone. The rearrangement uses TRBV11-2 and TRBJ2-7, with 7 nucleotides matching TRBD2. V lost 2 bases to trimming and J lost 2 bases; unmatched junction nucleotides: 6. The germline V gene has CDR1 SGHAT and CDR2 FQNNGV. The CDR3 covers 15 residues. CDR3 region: CASSLWEGSAYEQYF. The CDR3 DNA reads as TGTGCCAGCAGCTTATGGGAGGGGTCGGCCTACGAGCAGTACTTC. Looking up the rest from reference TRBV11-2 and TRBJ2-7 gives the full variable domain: EAGVAQSPRYKIIEKRQSVAFWCNPISGHATLYWYQQILGQGPKLLIQFQNNGVVDDSQLPKDRFSAERLKGVDSTLKIQPAKLEDSAVYLCASSLWEGSAYEQYFGPGTRLTVT.

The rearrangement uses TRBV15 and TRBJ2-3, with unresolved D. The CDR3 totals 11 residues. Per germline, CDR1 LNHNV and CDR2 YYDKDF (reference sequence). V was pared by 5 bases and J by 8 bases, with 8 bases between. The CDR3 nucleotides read TGTGCCACCAGCCGACTCGGTACGCAGTATTTT. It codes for CATSRLGTQYF.

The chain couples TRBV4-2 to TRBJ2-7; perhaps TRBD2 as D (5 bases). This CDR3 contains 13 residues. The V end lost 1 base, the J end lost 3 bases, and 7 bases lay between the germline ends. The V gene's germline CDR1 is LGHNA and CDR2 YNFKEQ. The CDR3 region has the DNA TGTGCCAGCAGCCAAGTGACTAACTACGAGCAGTACTTC. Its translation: CASSQVTNYEQYF.